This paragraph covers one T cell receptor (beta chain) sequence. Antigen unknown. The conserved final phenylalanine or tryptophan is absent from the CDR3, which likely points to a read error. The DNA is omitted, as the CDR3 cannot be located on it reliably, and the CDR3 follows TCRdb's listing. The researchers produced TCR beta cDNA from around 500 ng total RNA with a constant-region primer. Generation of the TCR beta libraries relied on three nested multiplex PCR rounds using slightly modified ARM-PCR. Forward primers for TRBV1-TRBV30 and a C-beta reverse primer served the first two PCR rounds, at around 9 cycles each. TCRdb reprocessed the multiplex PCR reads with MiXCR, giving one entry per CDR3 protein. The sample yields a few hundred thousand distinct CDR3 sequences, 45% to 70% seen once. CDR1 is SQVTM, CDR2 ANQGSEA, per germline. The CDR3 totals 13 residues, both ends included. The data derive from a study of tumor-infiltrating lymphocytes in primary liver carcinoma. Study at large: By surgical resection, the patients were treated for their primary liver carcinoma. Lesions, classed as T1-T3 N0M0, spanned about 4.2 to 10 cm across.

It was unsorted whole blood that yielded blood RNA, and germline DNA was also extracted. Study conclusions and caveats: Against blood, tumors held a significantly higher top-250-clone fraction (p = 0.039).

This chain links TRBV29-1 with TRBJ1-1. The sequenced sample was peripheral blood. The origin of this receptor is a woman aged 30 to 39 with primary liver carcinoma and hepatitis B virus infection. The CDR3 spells CSVEDRRSTEAFL.